In its sample, the clone carrying this T cell receptor (beta chain) was seen a few times. The data are from a study of T cells of healthy individuals. The length of the CDR3 is 13 residues. CDR1 is SGHTA and CDR2 is FQGNSA in the germline V gene. V was shortened by 4 bases and J by 4 bases, with 10 bases between the two germline ends. One entry per CDR3 protein, called by TCRdb with MiXCR from the 5' RACE reads. The repertoire has nearly 100,000 distinct CDR3 sequences, approximately 16% of them found once; the top ten carry over 5%. The gene calls are TRBV7-2 and TRBJ1-1, with unresolved D. This clonotype originated in a human donor in good health. The CDR3 DNA is TGTGCCAGCAGCTCGGACCGTCTCACTGAAGCTTTCTTT. Its protein product is CASSSDRLTEAFF.